The T cell receptor beta chain described here comes from a study of T cell responses to AZD1222 COVID-19 vaccine. The protocol was immunoSEQ multiplex PCR, while the TCRdb copy is restricted to in-frame clones and leaves out a portion. The sample yields 85,000 to 100,000 clones, around nine tenths seen once. With 6 bases removed from V and 4 bases from J, the gap between germline ends came to 19 bases. This CDR3 spans 16 amino acids. Germline CDR1 is MNHEY and CDR2 is SMNVEV (reference sequence). Worth noting for this clone: What it binds is not known.

Study conclusions and caveats: Dominant at 160-218 and 743-854, vaccine-associated CD4 TCRs also spanned spike. Donors were chiefly white British, with a greater number of females, and clonal diversity was perhaps underestimated. Two AZD1222 doses significantly raised spike-specific TCR breadth and depth over controls.

The receptor comes from an adult in good health. The material sequenced was peripheral blood, taken on day 0 of AZD1222 vaccination. J is TRBJ2-1 and V is TRBV27, with a weak D call TRBD2 (6 bases). The CDR3 coding sequence is TGTGCCAGCAGGGAGAGGGACTCTACCTCTTACAATGAGCAGTTCTTC. Protein: CASRERDSTSYNEQFF.